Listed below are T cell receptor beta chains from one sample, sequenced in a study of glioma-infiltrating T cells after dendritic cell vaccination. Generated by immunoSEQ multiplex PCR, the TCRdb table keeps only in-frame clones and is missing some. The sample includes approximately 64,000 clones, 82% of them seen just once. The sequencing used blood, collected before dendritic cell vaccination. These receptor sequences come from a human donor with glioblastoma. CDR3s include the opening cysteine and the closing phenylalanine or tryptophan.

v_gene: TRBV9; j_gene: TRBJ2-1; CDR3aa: CASSPGQGLYNEQFF
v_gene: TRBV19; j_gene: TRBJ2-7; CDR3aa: CASSIGGRGDNEQYF
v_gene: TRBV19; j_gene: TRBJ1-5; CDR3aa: CASSIADRAQPQHF
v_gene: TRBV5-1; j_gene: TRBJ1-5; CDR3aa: CASSLAPGNQPQHF
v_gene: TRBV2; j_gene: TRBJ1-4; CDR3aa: CASGGNEKLFF
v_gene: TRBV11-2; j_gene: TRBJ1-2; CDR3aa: CASSLVPRDREGYTF
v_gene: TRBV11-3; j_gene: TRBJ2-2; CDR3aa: CASSLEEAGELFF
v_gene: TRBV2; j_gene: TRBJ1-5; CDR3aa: CASNGAGANQPQHF
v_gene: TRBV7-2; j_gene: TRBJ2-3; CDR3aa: CASSSTGGSTDTQYF
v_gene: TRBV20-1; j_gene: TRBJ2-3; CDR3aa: CSAHNMNTQYF
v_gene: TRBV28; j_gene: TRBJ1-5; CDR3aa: CASSRQGSSQPQHF
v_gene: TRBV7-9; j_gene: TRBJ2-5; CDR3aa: CASSSQRGGQGETQYF
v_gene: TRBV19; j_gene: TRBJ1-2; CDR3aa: CASSRTDYGYTF
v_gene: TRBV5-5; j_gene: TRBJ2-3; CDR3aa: CASSLSSGGSTDTQYF
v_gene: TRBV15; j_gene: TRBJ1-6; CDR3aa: CATSRDRGGNSPLHF
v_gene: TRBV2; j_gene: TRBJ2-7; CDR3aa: CASGRGAAYEQYF
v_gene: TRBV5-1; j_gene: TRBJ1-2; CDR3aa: CASSSPGVDGYTF
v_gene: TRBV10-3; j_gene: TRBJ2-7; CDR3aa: CAIGQGATEQYF
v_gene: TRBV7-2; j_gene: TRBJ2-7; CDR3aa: CASSQGLGGADEQYF
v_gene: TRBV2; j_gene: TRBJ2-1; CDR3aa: CASSVADRVFYNEQFF
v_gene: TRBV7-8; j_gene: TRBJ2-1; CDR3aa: CASSLRDSRMSSYNEQFF
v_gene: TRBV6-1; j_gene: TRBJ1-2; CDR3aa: CASSERPGTGNYGYTF
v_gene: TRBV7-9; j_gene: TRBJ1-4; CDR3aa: CASSAGTGLREKLFF
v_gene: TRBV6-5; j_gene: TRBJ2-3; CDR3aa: CASSYGAGGLDTQYF
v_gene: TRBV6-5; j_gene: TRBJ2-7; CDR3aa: CASRPPGGAEQYF
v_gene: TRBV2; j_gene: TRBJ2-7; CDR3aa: CTTQPGTASYEQYF